Below, one T cell receptor (beta chain) is given with its context. Vbeta (60) and Jbeta (13) primers were used in the PCR. Produced via immunoSEQ multiplex PCR; TCRdb's table is partial and in-frame only. The sample yields 20,000 to 30,000 clones, about four fifths seen once. The data belong to a study of cytomegalovirus exposure and HLA in healthy donors. Per germline, CDR1 SEHNR and CDR2 FQNEAQ (reference sequence). The J segment lost 4 bases and the V segment lost 4 bases, leaving 9 bases of the junction unmatched. This CDR3 has 16 amino acids. The specimen sequenced was PBMCs. The chain is built from TRBV7-9 and TRBJ2-2; 7 nucleotides line up with TRBD2. The receptor comes from a male donor in good health and CMV-seronegative. The CDR3 region is CASSSHGVAGTGELFF. The CDR3 nucleotides are TGTGCCAGCAGCTCCCACGGGGTAGCGGGCACCGGGGAGCTGTTTTTT.